This entry features one TCR beta chain sequence. Its antigen is unidentified. This specimen belongs to a study of cytomegalovirus exposure and HLA in healthy donors. Overall study results and limits: Indistinguishability led to the exclusion of some V segments, TRBV6-2 and TRBV6-3 included. Researchers reported from a later analysis that most CMV-associated TCR beta chains appeared HLA-restricted.

The CDR3 consists of 13 residues. V dropped 2 bases and J dropped 7 bases, with 9 bases sitting between them. Germline CDR1 and CDR2: SGHKS and YYEKEE (reference sequence). PCR employed 60 Vbeta and 13 Jbeta primers. Some clones are missing from TCRdb's copy, which holds only in-frame ones; the method was immunoSEQ multiplex PCR. The profile covers 90,000 to 100,000 clones, with roughly 80% appearing a single time and approximately 8% taken by the ten largest. The sequencing sample was made of PBMCs. The receptor was isolated from a female donor in good health and CMV-seronegative. The V and J genes are TRBV5-5 and TRBJ2-2; weak D call: TRBD2 (6 bases). CDR3 sequence (DNA): TGTGCCAGCAGCTTTGCGGGAATCGGGGAGCTGTTTTTT. Its protein is CASSFAGIGELFF.